The 10 T cell receptor beta chains reported below all come from one sample, sequenced in a study of Graves' ophthalmopathy and Graves' hyperthyroidism (dated by TCRdb to the late 2010s). The sample was run on an Illumina HiSeq 2000. For repertoire sequencing, the TCR beta CDR3 regions were amplified from RNA transcripts. HTBI primers and the Qiagen OneStep RT-PCR kit were used in a first-round RT-PCR, which was followed by a second-round multiplex PCR, size selection and purification. TCRdb reprocessing: public reads trimmed at Q25 with fastp, clones called with MiXCR, in-frame beta chains kept. Every entry covers one CDR3 protein and lists the most common genes and DNA from its rows. Across this sample there are about 160,000 distinct CDR3 sequences, with roughly 36% seen only once. The top ten clones comprise approximately 8.9% of the sample. The sample was peripheral blood. These receptors came from a young man with Graves' ophthalmopathy. Donor details come from another sample of the same person, matched by shared clones.

This clonotype was seen at least ten times. The chain links TRBV6-2 or TRBV6-3 to TRBJ2-7; 8 bases map to TRBD2. Germline CDR1 reads MNHEY; CDR2 reads SVGEGT. There are 14 residues in the CDR3. The trim removed 0 bases at V and 6 bases at J, leaving 4 bases unmatched. DNA for the CDR3: TGTGCCAGCAGTTACTCAGGACTAGCAGCCGAGCAGTACTTC. Its protein is CASSYSGLAAEQYF.

This chain joins TRBV6-1 and TRBJ1-2; the match to TRBD1 covers 11 bases. This CDR3 spans 17 amino acids. Trimming removed 6 bases from V and 4 bases from J; junction bases left unmatched: 13. CDR1 is MNHNS and CDR2 is SASEGT in the germline V gene. The CDR3 DNA is TGTGCCAGCAGCCATTTGGGACAGGGGGAGTCTAGCTATGGCTACACCTTC. Its protein is CASSHLGQGESSYGYTF.

This clonotype was counted ten times or more. The gene calls are TRBV10-3 and TRBJ1-1, with TRBD1 matching 9 bases. In germline, CDR1 is ENHRY, CDR2 SYGVKD. After removal of 10 bases from V and 1 base from J, the junction contained 7 bases not matched to a gene. CDR3 length equals 14 residues. CDR3 protein: CASLQGAENTEAFF. The CDR3 DNA follows: TGTGCCAGCTTACAGGGGGCTGAGAACACTGAAGCTTTCTTT.

The CDR3 nucleotides are TGTGCCAGCAGTTTAGTACTAAAAGACTACGAGCAGTACTTC. Its translation is CASSLVLKDYEQYF. The chain combines TRBV28 with TRBJ2-7; D is unclear. The CDR3 spans 14 residues. CDR1 is MDHEN and CDR2 is SYDVKM in the germline V gene. Trimming took 2 bases from V and 3 from J, leaving 11 bases between them. Combining the CDR3 with reference TRBV28 and TRBJ2-7 gives the whole variable domain DVKVTQSSRYLVKRTGEKVFLECVQDMDHENMFWYRQDPGLGLRLIYFSYDVKMKEKGDIPEGYSVSREKKERFSLILESASTNQTSMYLCASSLVLKDYEQYFGPGTRLTVT.

There are many counts of this clonotype. The chain joins TRBV7-2 to TRBJ2-2, with 10 bases that match TRBD2. The CDR3 is made up of 17 amino acids. V lost 4 bases, J lost 4 bases, and 9 bases stayed unmatched. Germline V gene lookup returns CDR1 SGHTA and CDR2 FQGNSA. CDR3 DNA sequence: TGTGCCAGCAGCTCAACCGGGACTAGCGTGGGCACCGGGGAGCTGTTTTTT. This sequence encodes CASSSTGTSVGTGELFF.

J is TRBJ1-5 and V is TRBV6-2 or TRBV6-3, with D possibly being TRBD1 (6 bases). In germline, CDR1 is MNHEY, CDR2 SVGEGT. V dropped 2 bases and J dropped 6 bases, with 14 bases sitting between them. The CDR3 length is 15 residues. CDR3 in DNA: TGTGCCAGCAGTTACCGGGGGCAGGGAGCTCAGCCCCAGCATTTT. Translation gives CASSYRGQGAQPQHF.

The rearrangement joins TRBV6-1 to TRBJ1-1; D might be TRBD1 (5 bases). Trimming left V 2 bases short and J 4 bases short, with 11 bases between. The CDR3 covers 14 residues. Germline V gene data show CDR1 as MNHNS and CDR2 as SASEGT. DNA of the CDR3: TGTGCCAGCAGTGAATTGGGGGAGGGCACTGAAGCTTTCTTT. This gives the protein CASSELGEGTEAFF.

This clonotype has ten or more counts. The chain recombines TRBV5-1 with TRBJ2-7; no definite D call. Germline CDR1 reads SGHRS; CDR2 reads YFSETQ. Trimming removed 1 base at V and 4 bases at J, with 12 bases between. The CDR3 runs 14 residues. The CDR3 bases are TGCGCCAGCAGCTTGAGGCAGACCCAATACGAGCAGTACTTC. Translation gives CASSLRQTQYEQYF.

This clonotype has ten or more counts. J is TRBJ1-2 and V is TRBV12-3 or TRBV12-4; D is possibly TRBD1 (6 bases). With 6 bases removed from V and 6 bases from J, the gap between germline ends came to 17 bases. The CDR3 runs 14 residues. For the CDR3, the DNA is TGTGCCAGCAGATCTCCGAAGGGGGGGGATGGCTACACCTTC. Translated: CASRSPKGGDGYTF.

This clonotype was seen repeatedly, ten times or more. The chain employs TRBV7-2 and TRBJ1-3; tentative D call: TRBD1 (5 bases). Germline V gene lookup returns CDR1 SGHTA and CDR2 FQGNSA. This CDR3 comprises 15 residues. Trimming pared 4 bases from V and 4 bases from J, leaving 14 bases between. In nucleotides, the CDR3 is TGTGCCAGCAGCTCTTCCGGGACGGCCGGAAACACCATATATTTT. Protein sequence: CASSSSGTAGNTIYF.